The 27 T cell receptor beta chains below all came from one sample that was sequenced in a study of blood T cell repertoires in COVID-19. The assay was immunoSEQ multiplex PCR, and TCRdb's table has in-frame clones only and misses some. The sample holds 300,000 to 400,000 clones; 80% to 90% are singletons and the top ten take 1%. The sample was PBMCs or T cells enriched from blood (not recorded which). These receptors all stem from a man between 18 and 29 years old who had recovered from COVID-19.

The rearrangement joins TRBV2 to TRBJ2-5, with 10 positions matching TRBD2. CDR1 and CDR2 from the germline V gene are SNHLY and FYNNEI. The CDR3 is made up of 15 amino acids. The ends lost 6 bases at V and 4 bases at J; junction bases unmatched: 8. This CDR3 reads CASRATSGVAETQYF. CDR3 nucleotide sequence: TGTGCCAGCAGGGCTACTAGCGGGGTGGCAGAGACCCAGTACTTC.

This chain links TRBV18 with TRBJ1-1; 9 nucleotides match TRBD1. The V and J ends lost 3 bases and 2 bases, in that order; junction bases with no gene match: 7. Germline lookup yields CDR1 KGHSH and CDR2 LQKENI. CDR3 length: 16 residues. The CDR3 nucleotides read TGTGCCAGCTCACCTGGAAACAGGGGGCCTAACACTGAAGCTTTCTTT. It is translated as CASSPGNRGPNTEAFF.

This chain connects TRBV7-2 to TRBJ2-2; 7 bases map to TRBD2. The CDR3 runs to 16 residues. V trimming: 5 bases; J trimming: 6 bases; junction bases outside the gene matches: 12. Germline-derived CDR1 and CDR2 are SGHTA and FQGNSA. The CDR3 protein is CASSQRDWGGPGELFF. CDR3 coding DNA: TGTGCCAGCAGCCAACGGGACTGGGGGGGTCCCGGGGAGCTGTTTTTT. Together with reference TRBV7-2 and TRBJ2-2, the CDR3 gives the full variable domain: GAGVSQSPSNKVTEKGKDVELRCDPISGHTALYWYRQSLGQGLEFLIYFQGNSAPDKSGLPSDRFSAERTGGSVSTLTIQRTQQEDSAVYLCASSQRDWGGPGELFFGEGSRLTVL.

V usage is TRBV9 and J usage is TRBJ2-3, with a tentative D call TRBD2 (6 bases). The germline V gene has CDR1 SGDLS and CDR2 YYNGEE. Trimming pared 4 bases from V and 2 bases from J, leaving 14 bases between. CDR3 length: 15 amino acids. The CDR3 bases are TGTGCCAGCAGCCCAGAGGGAGGAAACACAGATACGCAGTATTTT. This sequence encodes CASSPEGGNTDTQYF.

This clone was seen a single time. The chain links TRBV3-1 (or the pseudogene TRBV3-2) to TRBJ2-5, with 9 bases matching TRBD2. J lost 4 bases, V lost 1 base, and 7 bases had no gene match. The germline gives CDR1 LGHDT, CDR2 YNNKEL (reference sequence). This CDR3 has 16 residues. In DNA form, the CDR3 reads TGTGCCAGCAGCCAAGCGCTAGCGGGAACCGTAGAGACCCAGTACTTC. This encodes CASSQALAGTVETQYF.

V and J are TRBV6-5 and TRBJ1-2; weak D call: TRBD1 (5 bases). The CDR3 is made up of 15 amino acids. V lost 2 bases and J 2 bases, leaving 12 bases between the germline ends. Germline V CDR1 and CDR2: MNHEY, SVGAGI. The CDR3 here is CASSYTPGLNYGYTF. The CDR3 region has the DNA TGTGCCAGCAGTTACACTCCAGGGTTGAACTATGGCTACACCTTC.

The V call is TRBV11-2, the J call TRBJ2-1; tentative D call: TRBD2 (5 bases). In germline, CDR1 is SGHAT, CDR2 FQNNGV. V dropped 0 bases and J dropped 12 bases, with 12 bases sitting between them. The CDR3 runs 13 residues. The CDR3 loop is CASSLDALGGQFF. The CDR3 bases are TGTGCCAGCAGCTTAGACGCCTTAGGAGGGCAGTTCTTC.

V and J are TRBV27 and TRBJ2-1; no reliable D call. Between the trimmed V and J ends, which lost 5 bases and 8 bases, there was a span of 19 bases. This CDR3 comprises 15 residues. Germline V gene data show CDR1 as MNHEY and CDR2 as SMNVEV (reference sequence). This CDR3 reads CASSRRASVRDEQFF. The CDR3 region has the DNA TGTGCCAGCAGTCGACGAGCAAGTGTTCGGGATGAGCAGTTCTTC.

The table lists this clone with a count of one. Other DNA variants within this sample encode the same CDR3. V gene TRBV9 combines with J gene TRBJ1-2; D not certain. CDR1 and CDR2 from the germline V gene are SGDLS and YYNGEE. Trimming pared 3 bases from V and 3 bases from J, leaving 6 bases between. CDR3 length: 12 amino acids. This CDR3 reads CASSASHYGYTF. The CDR3 DNA follows: TGTGCCAGCAGCGCCAGTCACTATGGCTACACCTTC. Full variable domain (remainder filled in from reference TRBV9 and TRBJ1-2): DSGVTQTPKHLITATGQRVTLRCSPRSGDLSVYWYQQSLDQGLQFLIQYYNGEERAKGNILERFSAQQFPDLHSELNLSSLELGDSALYFCASSASHYGYTFGSGTRLTVV.

Note on this clone: The sample holds other DNA sequences that translate to the same CDR3. This chain uses TRBV28 with TRBJ1-5; 8 bases are a match to TRBD1. V lost 6 bases and J lost 4; bases outside the gene matches: 8. Looked up from germline, CDR1 is MDHEN and CDR2 is SYDVKM. The CDR3 has 15 amino acids. The CDR3 nucleotides are TGTGCCAGCAGCCGTGGGACAGGATTTAATCAGCCCCAGCATTTT. Translation gives CASSRGTGFNQPQHF.

The chain combines TRBV5-1 with TRBJ2-7; 9 bases align to TRBD1. Germline CDR1 SGHRS, CDR2 YFSETQ. The CDR3 has 14 residues. The trim removed 3 bases at V and 2 bases at J, leaving 3 bases unmatched. DNA of the CDR3: TGCGCCAGCAGCTCGCGACAGGGGGCCTACGAGCAGTACTTC. This encodes CASSSRQGAYEQYF. Supplemented by reference TRBV5-1 and TRBJ2-7, the full variable domain reads KAGVTQTPRYLIKTRGQQVTLSCSPISGHRSVSWYQQTPGQGLQFLFEYFSETQRNKGNFPGRFSGRQFSNSRSEMNVSTLELGDSALYLCASSSRQGAYEQYFGPGTRLTVT.

The chain couples TRBV7-8 to TRBJ2-7; possibly TRBD1 for D (6 bases). The germline gives CDR1 SGHVS, CDR2 FQNEAQ. There are 14 residues in the CDR3. V dropped 2 bases and J dropped 4 bases, with 12 bases sitting between them. The CDR3 loop is CASSLKGDTYEQYF. The CDR3 DNA follows: TGTGCCAGCAGCTTAAAGGGGGATACTTACGAGCAGTACTTC.

The rearrangement joins TRBV3-1 (or the pseudogene TRBV3-2) to TRBJ1-5; weak D call: TRBD1 (5 bases). The CDR3 length is 15 residues. The V gene's germline CDR1 is LGHDT and CDR2 YNNKEL (reference sequence). Trimming left V 1 base short and J 7 bases short, with 14 bases between. The DNA of the CDR3 is TGTGCCAGCAGCCAAGGATCAGGGTTTGGACAGCCCCAGCATTTT. This encodes CASSQGSGFGQPQHF.

The rearrangement uses TRBV28 and TRBJ1-4; 12 positions match TRBD1. This CDR3 has 17 residues. With 8 bases clipped from V and 5 bases from J, the junction kept 12 bases outside the gene matches. Germline values: CDR1 MDHEN, CDR2 SYDVKM. CDR3 loop: CASGTTPGTGGNEKLFF. CDR3 DNA: TGTGCCAGCGGCACTACCCCCGGGACAGGGGGCAATGAAAAACTGTTTTTT.

V and J are TRBV2 and TRBJ2-7, with a tentative D call TRBD2 (5 bases). The V and J ends lost 6 bases and 0 bases respectively, with 12 bases between them. Germline loops: CDR1 SNHLY, CDR2 FYNNEI. The CDR3 is 14 amino acids. The CDR3 sequence: CASSAGDNSYEQYF. In DNA form, the CDR3 reads TGTGCCAGCAGCGCCGGGGATAACTCCTACGAGCAGTACTTC.

The genes are TRBV7-3 and TRBJ1-1, with 7 bases aligning to TRBD1. The CDR3 spans 14 residues. The V and J ends lost 4 bases and 4 bases, in that order; junction bases with no gene match: 6. Looked up from germline, CDR1 is SGHTA and CDR2 is FQGTGA. CDR3 sequence (DNA): TGTGCCAGCAGCTCACAGGGGCAAGGCACTGAAGCTTTCTTT. Translating it yields CASSSQGQGTEAFF.

The genes are TRBV3-1 (or the pseudogene TRBV3-2) and TRBJ2-1; TRBD2 might be the D (6 bases). The CDR3 is 13 residues long. CDR1 and CDR2 from the germline V gene are LGHDT and YNNKEL (reference sequence). Trimming shortened V by 0 bases and J by 10 bases, and 10 bases separated the two germline ends. The CDR3 nucleotides are TGTGCCAGCAGCCAAGAGTGGGGGGTGGAGCAGTTCTTC. Its translation: CASSQEWGVEQFF.

J is TRBJ2-5 and V is TRBV6-5, with TRBD1 identical over 8 bases. The junction had 10 bases not matched to a gene; V was cut back by 5 bases and J by 5 bases. The CDR3 runs 15 residues. CDR1 and CDR2 (germline): MNHEY, SVGAGI. The CDR3 coding sequence is TGTGCCAGCAGTAACAGGGGGACCTCCTGGGAGACCCAGTACTTC. This translates into CASSNRGTSWETQYF.

The chain couples TRBV6-1 to TRBJ1-3, with D possibly being TRBD1 (5 bases). Germline CDR1 is MNHNS and CDR2 is SASEGT. The CDR3 sequence is 13 residues long. The V end was cut by 2 bases, the J end by 9 bases, with 11 bases between. DNA of the CDR3: TGTGCCAGCAGTGAACAGGCGGGGGGCACCATATATTTT. Protein sequence: CASSEQAGGTIYF.

This sequence joins TRBV2 and TRBJ2-6; 12 bases are a match to TRBD1. The V gene end was trimmed by 10 bases and the J gene end by 1 base; junction bases not matched to a gene: 5. The CDR3 runs to 16 residues. Per the germline V gene, CDR1 is SNHLY and CDR2 is FYNNEI. The CDR3 is CATAGQGASGANVLTF. The CDR3 DNA reads as TGTGCCACCGCGGGACAGGGGGCTTCTGGGGCCAACGTCCTGACTTTC.

The chain couples TRBV3-1 (or the pseudogene TRBV3-2) to TRBJ2-7; D gene unclear. The CDR3 covers 13 residues. Germline CDR1 and CDR2: LGHDT and YNNKEL (reference sequence). V was cut by 3 bases and J by 2 bases, with 8 bases left in between. The CDR3 DNA reads TGTGCCAGCAGCCACTTCAGAACCTACGAGCAGTACTTC. Translated: CASSHFRTYEQYF.

The chain uses TRBV19 and TRBJ2-5, with 9 bases that match TRBD2. There are 15 residues in the CDR3. The V gene end was trimmed by 5 bases and the J gene end by 2 bases; junction bases not matched to a gene: 6. Germline V gene sequence: CDR1 LNHDA, CDR2 SQIVND (reference sequence). This CDR3 is CASSVGLAWQETQYF. CDR3 bases: TGTGCCAGTAGTGTCGGACTAGCGTGGCAAGAGACCCAGTACTTC.

The chain couples TRBV9 to TRBJ1-1, with D unresolved. Trimming took 2 bases from V and 1 from J, leaving 6 bases between them. The CDR3 sequence is 13 residues long. Germline V gene data show CDR1 as SGDLS and CDR2 as YYNGEE. The CDR3 here is CASSVNKNTEAFF. The CDR3 DNA follows: TGTGCCAGCAGCGTTAATAAGAACACTGAAGCTTTCTTT.

The rearrangement joins TRBV18 to TRBJ1-1, with 7 bases fitting TRBD1. Germline values: CDR1 KGHSH, CDR2 LQKENI. Unmatched junction bases numbered 3, after V lost 2 bases and J lost 3 bases. The CDR3 extends over 14 amino acids. CDR3: CASSPVTGDTEAFF. The CDR3 DNA sequence: TGTGCCAGCTCACCAGTTACAGGGGACACTGAAGCTTTCTTT.

V is TRBV9 and J is TRBJ2-7, with D possibly matching TRBD1 (5 bases). Trimming cost V 0 bases and J 7 bases, with 20 bases left between them. The germline V gene has CDR1 SGDLS and CDR2 YYNGEE. This CDR3 region has 16 residues. The CDR3 protein is CASSVAFSGLLREQYF. DNA for the CDR3: TGTGCCAGCAGCGTAGCTTTTTCAGGGCTATTGAGGGAGCAGTACTTC.

This clone was observed a single time. The chain carries TRBV7-2 and TRBJ2-7; TRBD1 matches 10 bases. Germline CDR1 reads SGHTA; CDR2 reads FQGNSA. Trimming removed 3 bases from V and 1 base from J; junction bases left unmatched: 6. The CDR3 consists of 16 residues. The CDR3 spells CASSLHGQGVSYEQYF. CDR3 sequence (DNA): TGTGCCAGCAGCTTGCACGGACAGGGGGTATCCTACGAGCAGTACTTC.

The genes are TRBV3-1 (or the pseudogene TRBV3-2) and TRBJ2-5; 8 bases agree with TRBD1. The V gene end was trimmed by 4 bases and the J gene end by 9 bases; junction bases not matched to a gene: 10. Germline assignment: CDR1 LGHDT and CDR2 YNNKEL (reference sequence). The CDR3 extends over 14 amino acids. The CDR3 nucleotides are TGTGCCAGCAGCCTATCAGACGTGGGACAGGCCCAGTACTTC. Encoded protein: CASSLSDVGQAQYF.